There are many counts of the clone carrying this T cell receptor beta chain. Its antigen is not known. This record comes from a study of regulatory T cells in long-lasting Graves disease. Study information: Positive TSH receptor antibodies alongside over 5 years of antithyroid drugs were what marked Graves' disease as persistent. General study findings and limits: TRBV28, TRBJ1-2 and TRBJ2-5 were segments that persistent disease favored. Study of thyroid tissue was not done, with only peripheral blood studied.

Investigators prepared the TCR beta libraries by applying iRepertoire HTBI primers and Arm-PCR of CDR3 regions. From the multiplex PCR reads, TCRdb called clonotypes with MiXCR, one entry per CDR3 protein. This table has roughly 300,000 distinct CDR3 sequences, roughly 21% appearing once. Time point meaning: persistent/refractory GD, antithyroid drugs over 5 years with positive TRAb. PBMCs were the source of the RNA used for TCR sequencing. Trimming shortened V by 8 bases and J by 1 base, and 11 bases separated the two germline ends. Germline assignment: CDR1 MNHEY and CDR2 SMNVEV (reference sequence). The CDR3 covers 13 residues.

The chain uses TRBV27 and TRBJ1-1, with unresolved D. The sequenced sample was peripheral blood mononuclear cells (PBMCs), obtained when the disease was refractory, from a patient treated with antithyroid drugs. The receptor comes from a female donor with Graves disease. The DNA for the CDR3 is TGTGCCAGCCTCGGGGTAGGGAACACTGAAGCTTTCTTT. Protein sequence: CASLGVGNTEAFF.